These 20 T cell receptor beta chains were sequenced from one sample in a study of blood T cell repertoires in COVID-19. TCRdb's copy holds only in-frame clones and misses some; the assay was immunoSEQ multiplex PCR. The repertoire consists of tens of thousands of clones, with more than 60% occurring once and the leading ten covering 8.5% to 10%. The sample consisted of peripheral blood. These receptors came from a human donor in a cohort sampled during active COVID-19.

The chain joins TRBV7-2 to TRBJ1-5; 8 nucleotides agree with TRBD1. J lost 2 bases, V lost 5 bases, and 14 bases had no gene match. Germline assignment: CDR1 SGHTA and CDR2 FQGNSA. The CDR3 totals 18 residues. In nucleotides, the CDR3 is TGTGCCAGCAGCCCCAAGGGGACAGGAGGCTTGGGCAATCAGCCCCAGCATTTT. Translated: CASSPKGTGGLGNQPQHF.

The rearrangement joins TRBV5-1 to TRBJ2-7, with 10 bases that match TRBD2. CDR3 length: 16 amino acids. Germline assignment: CDR1 SGHRS and CDR2 YFSETQ. The V segment lost 3 bases and the J segment 2 bases; nucleotides outside the gene matches: 8. CDR3 nucleotide sequence: TGCGCCAGCAGCTCTATAGCGGGGGGCCCGCCCTACGAGCAGTACTTC. It translates to CASSSIAGGPPYEQYF.

The chain employs TRBV2 and TRBJ1-2; D unclear. Germline V gene lookup returns CDR1 SNHLY and CDR2 FYNNEI. V shed 0 bases and J shed 8 bases, with 4 bases lying between them. The CDR3 runs 11 residues. In nucleotides, the CDR3 is TGTGCCAGCAGTGAAGCGCGGGGCTACACCTTC. Residues: CASSEARGYTF.

The chain carries TRBV6-2 or TRBV6-3 and TRBJ1-2; D is perhaps TRBD1 (6 bases). The V end was cut by 0 bases, the J end by 6 bases, with 23 bases between. The CDR3 spans 18 residues. Germline V lookup: CDR1 MNHEY, CDR2 SVGEGT. CDR3 DNA: TGTGCCAGCAGTTACTCGCGCCAGGACAGAGGCGGTCGGGATGGCTACACCTTC. Its translation: CASSYSRQDRGGRDGYTF.

The V gene is TRBV7-9, the J gene TRBJ1-2; TRBD1 matches at 10 bases. This CDR3 has 14 amino acids. The germline CDR1 and CDR2 sequences are SEHNR and FQNEAQ (reference sequence). Trimming took 6 bases from V and 6 from J; bases not matched to a gene: 7. DNA of the CDR3: TGTGCCAGCAGATCGTCCGGGACAGGGGATGGCTACACCTTC. It codes for CASRSSGTGDGYTF.

The chain recombines TRBV19 with TRBJ2-7; D possibly corresponds to TRBD1 (6 bases). The CDR3 has 15 amino acids. Deletions cut 5 bases from V and 7 bases from J, with 21 bases between. Germline V lookup: CDR1 LNHDA, CDR2 SQIVND (reference sequence). The CDR3 sequence is CASSPKVAGTGEQYF. Here the CDR3 DNA reads TGTGCCAGTAGTCCCAAGGTGGCAGGTACAGGGGAGCAGTACTTC.

The chain employs TRBV5-1 and TRBJ1-1, with 7 bases that match TRBD1. Germline V CDR1 and CDR2: SGHRS, YFSETQ. V trimming: 4 bases; J trimming: 11 bases; junction bases outside the gene matches: 17. This CDR3 has 15 amino acids. The CDR3 protein is CASSAEGGGAIAAFF. CDR3 nucleotide sequence: TGCGCCAGCAGCGCAGAAGGAGGGGGCGCTATTGCGGCTTTCTTT.

The V and J genes are TRBV4-3 and TRBJ1-5; D is uncertain. Deletions cut 3 bases from V and 4 bases from J, with 10 bases between. The CDR3 has 14 residues. The germline V gene encodes CDR1 LGHNA and CDR2 YSLEER. Here the CDR3 DNA reads TGCGCCAGCAGCCAGGCAACAGTTAATCAGCCCCAGCATTTT. It codes for CASSQATVNQPQHF.

The chain employs TRBV24-1 and TRBJ2-3, with D possibly TRBD2 on 5 matching bases. The CDR3 has 11 residues. In germline, CDR1 is KGHDR, CDR2 SFDVKD. Trimming took off 10 bases at V and 5 bases at J, with 9 bases between the two ends. The CDR3 DNA follows: TGTGCCACGAGGGCCGGAGATACGCAGTATTTT. Encoded protein: CATRAGDTQYF.

The chain employs TRBV2 and TRBJ2-3; D perhaps matches TRBD1 (6 bases). The germline V and J ends were trimmed by 7 bases and 4 bases, with 12 bases remaining between them. CDR1 SNHLY and CDR2 FYNNEI come from the germline V gene. This CDR3 has 13 residues. CDR3 DNA sequence: TGTGCCAGCACCCTACAGGGTTCAGATACGCAGTATTTT. It yields the protein CASTLQGSDTQYF.

This chain uses TRBV27 with TRBJ2-6; TRBD1 agrees at 8 bases. This CDR3 contains 18 residues. Germline lookup yields CDR1 MNHEY and CDR2 SMNVEV (reference sequence). The J segment lost 2 bases and the V segment lost 3 bases, leaving 9 bases of the junction unmatched. CDR3 nucleotide sequence: TGTGCCAGCAGTTTCAGGGGGCCCTTCGACCCTGGGGCCAACGTCCTGACTTTC. Its translation: CASSFRGPFDPGANVLTF.

The V call is TRBV27, the J call TRBJ2-7, with 10 bases fitting TRBD2. This CDR3 region has 14 residues. Looked up from germline, CDR1 is MNHEY and CDR2 is SMNVEV (reference sequence). Trimming took 4 bases from V and 4 from J; bases not matched to a gene: 4. The CDR3 nucleotides read TGTGCCAGCAGTTCAAGCGGGGGGGGGTACGAGCAGTACTTC. The encoded protein is CASSSSGGGYEQYF.

The count of this clone is one. The chain has TRBV30 and TRBJ2-7, with D possibly matching TRBD2 (6 bases). This CDR3 spans 12 amino acids. V gave up 0 bases and J gave up 7 bases, with 10 bases separating them. Germline V gene sequence: CDR1 GTSNPN, CDR2 SVGIG (reference sequence). This CDR3 reads CAWSVMGREQYF. The CDR3, as DNA: TGTGCCTGGAGTGTAATGGGGAGGGAGCAGTACTTC. The whole variable domain, filled in from reference TRBV30 and TRBJ2-7, reads SQTIHQWPATLVQPVGSPLSLECTVEGTSNPNLYWYRQAAGRGLQLLFYSVGIGQISSEVPQNLSASRPQDRQFILSSKKLLLSDSGFYLCAWSVMGREQYFGPGTRLTVT.

This clone was counted between two and nine times. The chain recombines TRBV3-1 (or the pseudogene TRBV3-2) with TRBJ2-1, with 9 positions matching TRBD2. Trimming removed 3 bases from V and 8 bases from J; junction bases left unmatched: 5. This CDR3 is 14 amino acids long. CDR1 is LGHDT and CDR2 is YNNKEL in the germline V gene (reference sequence). The CDR3 protein is CASSHGGGAHEQFF. The DNA for the CDR3 is TGTGCCAGCAGCCACGGCGGGGGGGCCCATGAGCAGTTCTTC.

This sequence joins TRBV24-1 and TRBJ2-2; possibly TRBD2 for D (6 bases). The germline CDR1 and CDR2 sequences are KGHDR and SFDVKD. V lost 3 bases, J lost 1 base, and 11 bases lay in between. The CDR3 length is 16 residues. CDR3 sequence: CATSDTGGGNTGELFF. For the CDR3, the DNA is TGTGCCACCAGTGATACCGGGGGAGGGAACACCGGGGAGCTGTTTTTT.

The count of this clone is one. This rearrangement joins TRBV2 to TRBJ2-3; TRBD2 agrees at 13 bases. The CDR3 totals 14 residues. Germline CDR1 is SNHLY and CDR2 is FYNNEI. V shed 6 bases and J 4 bases; nucleotides not matched to a gene: 1. The CDR3 DNA reads as TGTGCCAGCAGACTAGCGGGGGGGGCAGATACGCAGTATTTT. This translates into CASRLAGGADTQYF.

This chain uses TRBV2 with TRBJ1-4; 7 nucleotides align to TRBD1. Germline CDR1 SNHLY, CDR2 FYNNEI. Trimming cost V 6 bases and J 6 bases; bases outside gene matches: 10. CDR3 size: 15 residues. CDR3 region: CASRPRQGLYEKLFF. CDR3 DNA sequence: TGTGCCAGCAGGCCTCGACAGGGATTATATGAAAAACTGTTTTTT.

V is TRBV24-1 and J is TRBJ2-3, with no clear D. V was clipped by 8 bases and J by 1 base, with 15 bases between them. Germline-derived CDR1 and CDR2 are KGHDR and SFDVKD. This CDR3 is 15 amino acids long. Here the CDR3 reads CATIDTREGTDTQYF. DNA of the CDR3: TGTGCCACCATAGACACAAGAGAAGGCACAGATACGCAGTATTTT.

This rearrangement joins TRBV2 to TRBJ1-5; possible D gene TRBD1, 6 bases. V lost 4 bases and J lost 5, with 12 bases in between. Germline-derived CDR1 and CDR2 are SNHLY and FYNNEI. The CDR3 extends over 14 amino acids. CDR3 nucleotides: TGTGCCAGCAGTGGGGAAGGGGGAGATCAGCCCCAGCATTTT. Its protein is CASSGEGGDQPQHF.

This chain joins TRBV3-1 (or the pseudogene TRBV3-2) and TRBJ2-2; D is perhaps TRBD1 (5 bases). Trimming took off 3 bases at V and 3 bases at J, with 8 bases between the two ends. Germline CDR1 LGHDT, CDR2 YNNKEL (reference sequence). CDR3 length equals 14 residues. DNA of the CDR3: TGTGCCAGCAGCCATGGCAGGGACACCGGGGAGCTGTTTTTT. It translates to CASSHGRDTGELFF.